The next 14 T cell receptor beta chains were all read from a single sample in a study of early T cells in non-severe SARS-CoV-2 infection. TCRdb ran MiXCR on the 5' RACE reads and lists one entry per CDR3 protein. The table records 20,000 to 25,000 distinct CDR3 sequences, more than 3.5% of them present only once. Sequenced sample: whole blood. The receptors were gathered from an adult who was a healthcare worker with PCR-confirmed SARS-CoV-2 infection or an uninfected control (not recorded which).

The rearrangement joins TRBV5-1 to TRBJ2-1; possibly TRBD2 for D (6 bases). The CDR3 extends over 15 amino acids. Germline CDR1 and CDR2: SGHRS and YFSETQ. The V and J ends lost 1 base and 8 bases respectively, with 16 bases between them. The chain's CDR3 is CASSLLGLGGDEQFF. CDR3 DNA: TGCGCCAGCAGCTTGTTAGGATTAGGAGGGGATGAGCAGTTCTTC. Combining the CDR3 with reference TRBV5-1 and TRBJ2-1 gives the whole variable domain KAGVTQTPRYLIKTRGQQVTLSCSPISGHRSVSWYQQTPGQGLQFLFEYFSETQRNKGNFPGRFSGRQFSNSRSEMNVSTLELGDSALYLCASSLLGLGGDEQFFGPGTRLTVL.

This clonotype was recorded many times. The chain joins TRBV20-1 to TRBJ2-7, with D tentatively TRBD1 or TRBD2 (5 bases each). The CDR3 is 16 amino acids. V lost 0 bases to trimming and J lost 6 bases, with 21 bases between them. The V gene's germline CDR1 is DFQATT and CDR2 SNEGSKA (reference sequence). The CDR3 spells CSARDNGGRIGAEQYF. DNA for the CDR3: TGCAGTGCTAGAGATAATGGGGGAAGGATTGGAGCCGAGCAGTACTTC.

This clonotype was counted many times. The chain joins TRBV20-1 to TRBJ2-7, with D possibly matching TRBD2 (6 bases). Germline V gene data show CDR1 as DFQATT and CDR2 as SNEGSKA (reference sequence). The length of the CDR3 is 13 residues. V lost 4 bases to trimming and J lost 3 bases, with 13 bases between them. The CDR3 DNA reads TGCAGTGCTACCCAATCCGGGGGCTACGAGCAGTACTTC. It codes for CSATQSGGYEQYF.

This clonotype has a count of ten or more. The chain has TRBV5-1 and TRBJ2-2; D gene uncertain. The V gene's germline CDR1 is SGHRS and CDR2 YFSETQ. The CDR3 spans 13 residues. V lost 6 bases to trimming and J lost 2 bases, with 8 bases between them. The DNA of the CDR3 is TGCGCCAGCATCGGATCCAACACCGGGGAGCTGTTTTTT. It is translated as CASIGSNTGELFF.

In its sample, this clonotype was seen many times. The rearrangement links TRBV3-1 to TRBJ2-7; the match to TRBD2 covers 9 bases. CDR3 length equals 14 residues. The germline V gene encodes CDR1 LGHDT and CDR2 YNNKEL (reference sequence). The V gene end was trimmed by 4 bases and the J gene end by 0 bases; junction bases not matched to a gene: 1. The CDR3 is CASSLSGGSYEQYF. CDR3 coding DNA: TGTGCCAGCAGCCTTAGCGGGGGCTCCTACGAGCAGTACTTC.

Within the sample, this clonotype is medium-sized (0.01 to 0.1%). CDR3 amino acids: CASSRQGGDSTDTQYF. The CDR3 nucleotides are TGTGCCAGCAGTAGACAGGGAGGGGATAGCACAGATACGCAGTATTTT. The chain links TRBV6-1 to TRBJ2-3; D possibly matches TRBD1 or TRBD2 (7 bases each). Germline assignment: CDR1 MNHNS and CDR2 SASEGT. This CDR3 region has 16 residues. V dropped 5 bases and J dropped 0 bases, with 15 bases sitting between them.

The chain couples TRBV6-2 or TRBV6-3 to TRBJ2-3; 8 nucleotides line up with TRBD1. Germline values: CDR1 MNHEY, CDR2 SVGEGT. The CDR3 contains 16 residues. V lost 5 bases, J lost 4 bases, and 11 bases stayed unmatched. In nucleotides, the CDR3 is TGTGCCAGCAGTATCCAGGGGGCCTGGTACGCAGATACGCAGTATTTT. This sequence encodes CASSIQGAWYADTQYF.

This clonotype was recorded once. The chain combines TRBV4-2 with TRBJ2-5; D unclear. Trimming shortened V by 1 base and J by 5 bases, and 17 bases separated the two germline ends. Germline lookup yields CDR1 LGHNA and CDR2 YNFKEQ. The CDR3 is 16 amino acids. The CDR3 loop is CASSQGALAAYETQYF. In DNA form, the CDR3 reads TGTGCCAGCAGCCAAGGAGCATTAGCTGCCTACGAGACCCAGTACTTC.

There are many counts of this clonotype. The chain combines TRBV28 with TRBJ2-2; D not certain. Germline CDR1 and CDR2: MDHEN and SYDVKM. V lost 7 bases, J lost 7 bases, and 10 bases lay in between. CDR3 length: 12 residues. The CDR3 protein is CASTLVGGELFF. CDR3 bases: TGTGCCAGCACCCTCGTAGGCGGGGAGCTGTTTTTT. The full variable domain, completed using reference TRBV28 and TRBJ2-2, is DVKVTQSSRYLVKRTGEKVFLECVQDMDHENMFWYRQDPGLGLRLIYFSYDVKMKEKGDIPEGYSVSREKKERFSLILESASTNQTSMYLCASTLVGGELFFGEGSRLTVL.

This clonotype was seen many times. The rearrangement uses TRBV5-1 and TRBJ1-3, with a tentative D call TRBD1 (6 bases). The CDR3 is 14 residues long. Germline CDR1 and CDR2: SGHRS and YFSETQ. With 5 bases removed from V and 0 bases from J, the gap between germline ends came to 9 bases. CDR3 amino acids: CASSEQGSGNTIYF. The CDR3, as DNA: TGCGCCAGCAGTGAACAGGGCTCTGGAAACACCATATATTTT.

This clonotype is labeled as medium-sized. This chain uses TRBV29-1 with TRBJ2-1; D is possibly TRBD1 (6 bases). CDR3 length: 15 residues. Germline V gives CDR1 SQVTM, CDR2 ANQGSEA. Trimming shortened V by 7 bases and J by 0 bases, and 16 bases separated the two germline ends. In DNA form, the CDR3 reads TGCAGCGCCCCGGCAGGGGCGAGCTCCTACAATGAGCAGTTCTTC. It encodes CSAPAGASSYNEQFF.

This clonotype was seen many times. The chain joins TRBV5-4 to TRBJ2-1, with 9 bases that match TRBD2. The CDR3 extends over 16 amino acids. The V gene end was trimmed by 4 bases and the J gene end by 5 bases; junction bases not matched to a gene: 10. The V gene's germline CDR1 is SGHNT and CDR2 YYREEE (reference sequence). The CDR3 is CASSQLLAGDNNEQFF. The DNA of the CDR3 is TGTGCCAGCAGCCAATTATTAGCGGGGGATAACAATGAGCAGTTCTTC. The full variable domain, its missing parts supplied by reference TRBV5-4 and TRBJ2-1, is ETGVTQSPTHLIKTRGQQVTLRCSSQSGHNTVSWYQQALGQGPQFIFQYYREEENGRGNFPPRFSGLQFPNYSSELNVNALELDDSALYLCASSQLLAGDNNEQFFGPGTRLTVL.

There are many counts of this clonotype. This sequence joins TRBV29-1 and TRBJ1-1, with D unclear. The germline CDR1 and CDR2 sequences are SQVTM and ANQGSEA. V was pared by 6 bases and J by 4 bases, with 12 bases between. The CDR3 length is 12 residues. The chain's CDR3 is CSVSLGGTEAFF. CDR3 nucleotides: TGCAGCGTCTCCCTCGGAGGCACTGAAGCTTTCTTT.

This clonotype was observed many times. J is TRBJ2-7 and V is TRBV6-6; 13 bases match TRBD2. Germline values: CDR1 MNHNY, CDR2 SVGAGI (reference sequence). The V gene end was trimmed by 5 bases and the J gene end by 0 bases; junction bases not matched to a gene: 4. CDR3 length: 16 residues. The CDR3 protein is CASSRTSGGLSYEQYF. Here the CDR3 DNA reads TGTGCCAGCAGTCGGACTAGCGGGGGCCTCTCCTACGAGCAGTACTTC.